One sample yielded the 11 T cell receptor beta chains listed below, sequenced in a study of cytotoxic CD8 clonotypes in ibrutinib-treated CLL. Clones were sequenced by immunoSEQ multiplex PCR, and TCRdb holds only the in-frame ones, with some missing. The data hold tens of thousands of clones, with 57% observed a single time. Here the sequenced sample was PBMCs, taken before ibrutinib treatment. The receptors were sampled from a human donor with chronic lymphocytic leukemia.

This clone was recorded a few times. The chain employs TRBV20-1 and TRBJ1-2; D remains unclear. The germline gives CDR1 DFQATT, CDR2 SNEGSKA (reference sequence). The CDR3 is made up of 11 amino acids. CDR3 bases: TGCAGCGCGCTAGTCCGGTATGGCTACACCTTC. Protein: CSALVRYGYTF.

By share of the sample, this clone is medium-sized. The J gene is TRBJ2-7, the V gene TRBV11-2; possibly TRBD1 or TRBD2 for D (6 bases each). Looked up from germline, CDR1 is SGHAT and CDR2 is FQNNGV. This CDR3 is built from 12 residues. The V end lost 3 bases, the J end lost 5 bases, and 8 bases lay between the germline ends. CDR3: CASSFGGHEQYF. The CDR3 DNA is TGTGCCAGCAGCTTTGGGGGGCACGAGCAGTACTTC.

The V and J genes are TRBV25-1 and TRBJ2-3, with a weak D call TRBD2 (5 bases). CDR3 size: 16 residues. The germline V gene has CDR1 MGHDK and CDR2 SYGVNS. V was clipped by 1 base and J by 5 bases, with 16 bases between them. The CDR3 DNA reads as TGTGCCAGCAGTGAATTCAGGTCGGGGTTCCGAGATACGCAGTATTTT. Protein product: CASSEFRSGFRDTQYF.

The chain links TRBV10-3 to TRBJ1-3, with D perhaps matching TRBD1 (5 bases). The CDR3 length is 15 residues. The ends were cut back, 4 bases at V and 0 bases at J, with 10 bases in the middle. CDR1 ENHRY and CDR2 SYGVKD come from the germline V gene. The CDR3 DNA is TGTGCCATCAGTGTCGGGGGAAGCTCTGGAAACACCATATATTTT. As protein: CAISVGGSSGNTIYF.

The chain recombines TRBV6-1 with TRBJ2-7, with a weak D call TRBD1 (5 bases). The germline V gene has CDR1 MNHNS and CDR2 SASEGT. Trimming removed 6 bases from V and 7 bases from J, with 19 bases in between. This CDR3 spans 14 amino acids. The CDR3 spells CASRLGQASEEQYF. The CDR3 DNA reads TGTGCCAGCAGGTTGGGGCAGGCTTCGGAAGAGCAGTACTTC.

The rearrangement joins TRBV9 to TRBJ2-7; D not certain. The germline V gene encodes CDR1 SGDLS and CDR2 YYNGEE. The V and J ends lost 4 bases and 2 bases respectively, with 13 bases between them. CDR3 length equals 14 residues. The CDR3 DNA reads TGTGCCAGCAGCCCCGGGCCAGCCCCCTACGAGCAGTACTTC. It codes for CASSPGPAPYEQYF.

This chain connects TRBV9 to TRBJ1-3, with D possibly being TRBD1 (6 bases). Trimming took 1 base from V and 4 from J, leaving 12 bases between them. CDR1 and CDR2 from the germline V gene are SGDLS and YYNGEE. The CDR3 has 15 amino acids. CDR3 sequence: CASSVRAGAGNTIYF. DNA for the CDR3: TGTGCCAGCAGCGTAAGGGCAGGGGCGGGAAACACCATATATTTT.

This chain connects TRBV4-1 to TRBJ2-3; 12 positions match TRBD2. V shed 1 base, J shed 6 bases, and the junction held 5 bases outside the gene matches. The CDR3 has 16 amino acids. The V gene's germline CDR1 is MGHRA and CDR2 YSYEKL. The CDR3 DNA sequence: TGCGCCAGCAGCCAAGTACTAGCGGGGGGCGGGGATACGCAGTATTTT. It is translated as CASSQVLAGGGDTQYF.

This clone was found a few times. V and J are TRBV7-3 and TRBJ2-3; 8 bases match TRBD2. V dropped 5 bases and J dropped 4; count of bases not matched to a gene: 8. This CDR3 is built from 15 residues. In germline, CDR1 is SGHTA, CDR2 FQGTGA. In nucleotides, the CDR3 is TGTGCCAGCAGCCGCGTTGGTAGCGGGGCAGATACGCAGTATTTT. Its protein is CASSRVGSGADTQYF.

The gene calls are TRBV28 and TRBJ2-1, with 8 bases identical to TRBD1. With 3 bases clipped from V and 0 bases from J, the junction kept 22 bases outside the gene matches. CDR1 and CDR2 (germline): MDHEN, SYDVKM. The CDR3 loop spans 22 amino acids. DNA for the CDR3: TGTGCCAGCAGTTTTTTGGCCGGACCCCACCCAGGGGGCGAGAGCTCCTACAATGAGCAGTTCTTC. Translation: CASSFLAGPHPGGESSYNEQFF.

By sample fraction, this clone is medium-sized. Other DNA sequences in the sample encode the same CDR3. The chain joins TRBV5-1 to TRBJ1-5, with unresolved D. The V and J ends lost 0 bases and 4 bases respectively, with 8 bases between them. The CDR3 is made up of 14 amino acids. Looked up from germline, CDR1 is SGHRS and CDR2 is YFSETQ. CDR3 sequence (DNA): TGCGCCAGCAGCTTGGCCCCCGGGAATCAGCCCCAGCATTTT. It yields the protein CASSLAPGNQPQHF.